The entry below gives a single T cell receptor beta chain sequence along with its context. Its binding antigen is unknown. Base quality data are lacking; no much larger clone is found one base away. The data stem from a study of graft-versus-host responses after intestinal transplantation (dated by TCRdb to about 2021). Study-wide context: The transplants that recipients received were multivisceral, liver-intestinal, or isolated intestinal. Of the roughly 26 intestinal transplant recipients enrolled in the cohort, one of whom was a retransplant, a few patients without pretransplant specimens were excluded. A peak of at least 4% donor T cells among recipient peripheral blood mononuclear cells was the definition used for donor T cell macrochimerism. To identify alloreactive clones, pre-transplant mixed lymphocyte reaction products were sequenced and then compared with unstimulated pre-transplant donor and recipient T cells. Rather than going through the commercial service, samples from a few later patients were sequenced in-house on an Illumina MiSeq and processed with MiXCR. After intestinal transplantation, graft-versus-host and host-versus-graft alloreactive T cell clones were followed in the graft, circulation and bone marrow using bulk TCR-beta CDR3 sequencing. Every recipient was given anti-thymocyte globulin induction, then maintenance tacrolimus and steroids for 3 to 4 years. Results and caveats for the whole study, not just this receptor: High GvH to HvG T cell clonal ratios were observed in the allografts of patients with donor T cell macrochimerism. GvH clones were detected in recipient bone marrow, and some of these GvH clones were observed earlier in ileal mucosa or blood, consistent with an intestinal mucosal origin. The conclusions were limited by the relatively low number and heterogeneity of the intestinal transplant patients. Early after transplant, declines in HvG clones were associated with peak levels of circulating GvH clones.

As encoded in the germline V gene, CDR1 is SGHTA while CDR2 is FQGNSA. A distance of 5 bases separates the germline ends of V and J, which lose 3 bases and 2 bases respectively. From cysteine to phenylalanine, the CDR3 is 14 amino acids long. CDR3 DNA is the only sequence kept; it has 42 bases, read in frame from the first base. The library relied on the immunoSEQ multiplex PCR assay. For most patients, genomic DNA was isolated with the Qiagen DNeasy Blood and Tissue Kit and sent frozen to Adaptive Biotechnologies for TCR sequencing. For most patients, genomic DNA was subjected to high-throughput TCR-beta CDR3 sequencing by Adaptive Biotechnologies. The study's processing was this. TCR sequencing data for more than 15 patients were retrieved from Adaptive's ImmunoSEQ software; three other patients were processed with MiXCR and VDJtools. To correct CD4 versus CD8 sorting errors, sequences present in both subsets at a frequency ratio below 5:1 were removed. Because the origin of CDR3 nucleotide sequences shared between donor and recipient could not be assigned, those sequences were removed. At least 2-fold expansion over unstimulated cells and a minimum CFSE-low frequency of 0.002% (template counts) or 0.001% (read counts) were required for clones to be classified as alloreactive. Mappable clones were those detected in sequenced pre-transplant spleen, lymph node, or MLR CFSE-low populations of the donor or recipient. The cumulative frequency of alloreactive clones was calculated as a percentage of all sequences, weighted by copy number. TCRdb obtained this table from immuneACCESS and retained in-frame rearrangements with V and J assigned. These tables miss some clones; where compared with another copy, unresolved V genes account for less than half of the shortfall, and the remainder is unexplained. Clonal size and the V and J genes are those of that table, whereas D and trimming came from the DNA. For this sample there are around 110,000 clones; approximately 90% appear just once. About 0.18% of the sample lies in the top ten.

What the time point label conveys for this sample: cells obtained before transplantation from donor or recipient. CD3+CD4+ and CD3+CD8+ populations were FACS-sorted from unstimulated pre-transplant donor and recipient cells taken from spleen or lymph nodes. The specimen comprised unstimulated CD4+ T cells sorted from spleen or lymph node cells, sampled before intestinal transplant. Recombination linked TRBV7-2 to TRBJ2-6; there is no confident call for the D gene. The clonotype was recovered from a human donor who received an intestinal transplant. The CDR3 here reads CASSLRPGANVLTF. The sequenced DNA is TGTGCCAGCAGCTTGCGCCCTGGGGCCAACGTCCTGACTTTC. This CDR3, with the reference TRBV7-2 and TRBJ2-6 proteins standing in past its ends, gives the full variable domain GAGVSQSPSNKVTEKGKDVELRCDPISGHTALYWYRQSLGQGLEFLIYFQGNSAPDKSGLPSDRFSAERTGGSVSTLTIQRTQQEDSAVYLCASSLRPGANVLTFGAGSRLTVL.